This T cell receptor beta chain was sequenced in a study of cytotoxic CD8 clonotypes in ibrutinib-treated CLL. On this clone itself: Its antigen remains unidentified.

General study points: Starting clonality was above that of age-matched healthy donors and tracked circulating CD8+ T-cell counts.

CDR1 SGHTS and CDR2 YDEGEE come from the germline V gene. The germline V and J ends were trimmed by 5 bases and 5 bases, with 22 bases remaining between them. The CDR3 is 17 amino acids. The planned depth of sequencing spanned 1 in 200,000 to 1 in 1 million T cells. Produced via immunoSEQ multiplex PCR; TCRdb's table is partial and in-frame only. The sample lists 40,000 or so clones; around 70% were seen once. Sequencing used PBMCs, obtained at disease progression, from a patient treated with ibrutinib. This receptor was identified in a human donor with chronic lymphocytic leukemia. This chain links TRBV5-8 with TRBJ2-2; D not resolved. The CDR3 region is CASRHWGPGVKTGELFF. As DNA, the CDR3 is TGTGCCAGCAGACACTGGGGTCCTGGCGTTAAGACCGGGGAGCTGTTTTTT. Full variable domain (remainder filled in from reference TRBV5-8 and TRBJ2-2): EAGVTQSPTHLIKTRGQQATLRCSPISGHTSVYWYQQALGLGLQFLLWYDEGEERNRGNFPPRFSGRQFPNYSSELNVNALELEDSALYLCASRHWGPGVKTGELFFGEGSRLTVL.